The 8 T cell receptor beta chains listed next were all sequenced from one sample in a study of blood T cells in healthy people across ages. The authors ran a second PCR of 7 to 11 cycles using a sample-barcoded 5' primer and a J-beta primer mix. Via MiXCR, TCRdb re-called the 5' RACE reads, giving one row per CDR3 protein. The data show 600,000 or so distinct CDR3 sequences, around 21% seen once. What was sequenced was blood. The receptors here all came from a man in his 70s in good health.

The genes are TRBV5-1 and TRBJ1-2; unclear D gene. CDR1 is SGHRS, CDR2 YFSETQ, per germline. CDR3 length: 13 amino acids. V dropped 0 bases and J dropped 8 bases, with 11 bases sitting between them. The CDR3 region is CASSLEVSGGYTF. The CDR3 region has the DNA TGCGCCAGCAGCTTGGAAGTATCGGGAGGCTACACCTTC.

This chain connects TRBV20-1 to TRBJ2-1; TRBD2 matches at 9 bases. CDR1 and CDR2 (germline): DFQATT, SNEGSKA (reference sequence). Germline trimming cut 0 bases from V and 0 bases from J; bases unmatched to any gene: 6. CDR3 size: 17 residues. The chain's CDR3 is CSARELAGTSSYNEQFF. CDR3 nucleotide sequence: TGCAGTGCTAGAGAGCTAGCGGGAACCTCCTCCTACAATGAGCAGTTCTTC.

This clonotype has more than one count but fewer than ten. The CDR3 DNA sequence: TGTGCCACCAGTGCTGTGACGAACTCTGGGGCCAACGTCCTGACTTTC. The encoded protein is CATSAVTNSGANVLTF. The chain uses TRBV24-1 and TRBJ2-6; D is ambiguous. Germline V gene lookup returns CDR1 KGHDR and CDR2 SFDVKD. The V and J ends lost 5 bases and 0 bases respectively, with 10 bases between them. The CDR3 extends over 16 amino acids.

There are a few counts of this clonotype. This rearrangement joins TRBV15 to TRBJ2-3; D uncertain. The CDR3 covers 12 residues. The V and J ends lost 5 bases and 6 bases respectively, with 9 bases between them. Germline CDR1 reads LNHNV; CDR2 reads YYDKDF (reference sequence). The CDR3 DNA is TGTGCCACCAGCCGACACAAGGATACGCAGTATTTT. Protein product: CATSRHKDTQYF. Based on the CDR3 plus reference TRBV15 and TRBJ2-3, the full variable domain is DAMVIQNPRYQVTQFGKPVTLSCSQTLNHNVMYWYQQKSSQAPKLLFHYYDKDFNNEADTPDNFQSRRPNTSFCFLDIRSPGLGDTAMYLCATSRHKDTQYFGPGTRLTVL.

The chain links TRBV12-3 or TRBV12-4 to TRBJ2-1; TRBD2 is a possible D gene (6 bases). The CDR3 sequence is 15 residues long. V shed 6 bases and J shed 8 bases, with 20 bases lying between them. The CDR3 spells CASSSRDSALDEQFF. The CDR3 nucleotides are TGTGCCAGCAGCTCCCGGGACTCTGCCTTAGATGAGCAGTTCTTC.

In its sample, this clonotype was seen many times. The chain is built from TRBV7-2 and TRBJ2-3; the match to TRBD2 covers 12 bases. J gave up 8 bases and V 1 base, and 1 base lay outside the gene matches. This CDR3 has 14 amino acids. The V gene's germline CDR1 is SGHTA and CDR2 FQGNSA. The CDR3 loop reads CASSLVLAGGTQYF. The DNA of the CDR3 is TGTGCCAGCAGCTTAGTACTAGCGGGGGGTACGCAGTATTTT.

This clonotype came up many times. The chain recombines TRBV6-5 with TRBJ1-1; D is unclear. V lost 2 bases and J lost 5, with 9 bases in between. CDR3 length: 13 residues. Germline CDR1 MNHEY, CDR2 SVGAGI. The CDR3 here is CASSYGVSTEAFF. The CDR3 bases are TGTGCCAGCAGTTACGGGGTCTCTACTGAAGCTTTCTTT.

This clonotype was counted once. This sequence joins TRBV2 and TRBJ2-5, with 10 bases matching TRBD1. CDR1 and CDR2 (germline): SNHLY, FYNNEI. V gave up 4 bases and J gave up 7 bases; unmatched junction bases: 6. CDR3 length: 14 amino acids. CDR3 amino acids: CASSVARQGATQYF. The CDR3 DNA is TGTGCCAGCAGTGTCGCTAGACAGGGGGCGACCCAGTACTTC.